These 18 T cell receptor beta chains originate from one sample sequenced in a study of OX40 agonist ivuxolimab in advanced cancers. Profiled with immunoSEQ multiplex PCR; TCRdb holds only in-frame clones, not every one. The table has 90,000 to 95,000 clones, approximately 87% seen once. Sequencing used CD4+ or CD8+ T cells sorted from blood, obtained in a trial of the OX40 agonist ivuxolimab. These receptors originate from an adult with an advanced solid tumor such as melanoma, head and neck, liver or kidney cancer.

This chain uses TRBV5-1 with TRBJ1-2; D is uncertain. The CDR3 is 11 amino acids. The V gene's germline CDR1 is SGHRS and CDR2 YFSETQ. The ends were cut back, 4 bases at V and 6 bases at J, with 7 bases in the middle. CDR3 sequence (DNA): TGCGCCAGCAGCGGGAGGGATGGCTACACCTTC. Its translation is CASSGRDGYTF.

This clone was counted between two and nine times. The CDR3 DNA reads as TGTGCCAGCAGCTTTCGCAGGGACTATGGCTACACCTTC. Protein: CASSFRRDYGYTF. The chain employs TRBV5-4 and TRBJ1-2, with a tentative D call TRBD1 (5 bases). The CDR3 covers 13 residues. CDR1 is SGHNT, CDR2 YYREEE, per germline (reference sequence). V gave up 2 bases and J gave up 3 bases, with 8 bases separating them.

The chain is built from TRBV7-2 and TRBJ2-5; 14 nucleotides match TRBD2. Germline CDR1 is SGHTA and CDR2 is FQGNSA. This CDR3 has 17 amino acids. The junction had 4 bases not matched to a gene; V was cut back by 1 base and J by 3 bases. CDR3 sequence reads: CASSLGPGLAGEETQYF. The CDR3, as DNA: TGTGCCAGCAGCTTAGGACCGGGACTAGCGGGAGAAGAGACCCAGTACTTC.

V is TRBV2 and J is TRBJ2-3, with 7 bases aligning to TRBD2. This CDR3 spans 15 amino acids. The germline V gene encodes CDR1 SNHLY and CDR2 FYNNEI. Losses at the gene ends were 3 bases for V and 2 bases for J; bases not matched to a gene: 5. The CDR3 reads CASSEAGVITDTQYF. The CDR3 coding sequence is TGTGCCAGCAGTGAGGCGGGAGTGATCACAGATACGCAGTATTTT.

CDR3 nucleotide sequence: TGTGCCAGCAGCCTTCTGGGAGTCGGCTACGAGCAGTACGTC. Translated, it gives CASSLLGVGYEQYV. The chain employs TRBV11-2 and TRBJ2-7, with D perhaps matching TRBD2 (5 bases). This CDR3 contains 14 residues. Trimming pared 5 bases from V and 3 bases from J, leaving 14 bases between. The germline V gene encodes CDR1 SGHAT and CDR2 FQNNGV.

The CDR3 is CSVERDSYEQYF. For the CDR3, the DNA is TGCAGCGTTGAACGAGATTCCTACGAGCAGTACTTC. The V and J genes are TRBV29-1 and TRBJ2-7; unclear D gene. Looked up from germline, CDR1 is SQVTM and CDR2 is ANQGSEA. The CDR3 has 12 residues. Deletions cut 2 bases from V and 1 base from J, with 6 bases between.

The J gene is TRBJ1-1, the V gene TRBV2; 7 bases match TRBD1. The CDR3 contains 16 residues. Germline trimming cut 6 bases from V and 0 bases from J; bases unmatched to any gene: 10. In germline, CDR1 is SNHLY, CDR2 FYNNEI. The CDR3 DNA reads TGTGCCAGCAGGCAGGGGGACGGCCTCTTGAACACTGAAGCTTTCTTT. This translates into CASRQGDGLLNTEAFF.

The chain employs TRBV2 and TRBJ2-1; 8 positions match TRBD1. The CDR3 has 15 residues. Germline assignment: CDR1 SNHLY and CDR2 FYNNEI. V dropped 3 bases and J dropped 6; count of bases not matched to a gene: 7. The CDR3: CASSDIGQGRNEQFF. CDR3 nucleotides: TGTGCCAGCAGTGATATCGGACAGGGCCGCAATGAGCAGTTCTTC.

This chain joins TRBV19 and TRBJ1-5, with D perhaps TRBD1 (5 bases). CDR3 length equals 15 residues. The germline gives CDR1 LNHDA, CDR2 SQIVND (reference sequence). The ends were cut back, 0 bases at V and 7 bases at J, with 13 bases in the middle. CDR3 region: CASSIEDRPGQPQHF. The CDR3 DNA reads TGTGCCAGTAGTATAGAGGACCGTCCAGGGCAGCCCCAGCATTTT.

V usage is TRBV11-3 and J usage is TRBJ1-1; D may be TRBD1 (5 bases). Germline CDR1 and CDR2: SGHNT and YENEEA. The CDR3 sequence is 13 residues long. Deletions cut 3 bases from V and 6 bases from J, with 11 bases between. The CDR3 DNA reads TGTGCCAGCAGCTTTAGGGGACGGGCTGAAGCTTTCTTT. This codes for CASSFRGRAEAFF.

The rearrangement uses TRBV28 and TRBJ2-1; D may match TRBD1 or TRBD2 (5 bases each). Per the germline V gene, CDR1 is MDHEN and CDR2 is SYDVKM. The CDR3 is made up of 16 amino acids. The germline V and J ends were trimmed by 3 bases and 6 bases, with 18 bases remaining between them. CDR3 sequence reads: CASSFLGPENLNEQFF. CDR3 sequence (DNA): TGTGCCAGCAGTTTTCTGGGACCCGAGAACCTCAATGAGCAGTTCTTC.

The gene calls are TRBV2 and TRBJ2-7; maybe TRBD1 (5 bases). Between the trimmed V and J ends, which lost 5 bases and 0 bases, there was a span of 11 bases. Germline loops: CDR1 SNHLY, CDR2 FYNNEI. The CDR3 extends over 14 amino acids. The CDR3 nucleotides read TGTGCCAGCAGTCCCGCAGGGCCCTCCTACGAGCAGTACGTC. This encodes CASSPAGPSYEQYV.

V is TRBV5-1 and J is TRBJ2-1, with 12 bases lining up with TRBD1. CDR3 length: 15 amino acids. V trimming: 4 bases; J trimming: 7 bases; junction bases outside the gene matches: 6. Looked up from germline, CDR1 is SGHRS and CDR2 is YFSETQ. The CDR3: CASSRGQGAENEQFF. As DNA, the CDR3 is TGCGCCAGCAGCCGGGGACAGGGGGCGGAAAATGAGCAGTTCTTC.

V and J are TRBV28 and TRBJ2-7; possible D gene TRBD2, 6 bases. The V end lost 6 bases, the J end lost 3 bases, and 18 bases lay between the germline ends. The CDR3 sequence is 15 residues long. The germline CDR1 and CDR2 sequences are MDHEN and SYDVKM. CDR3 DNA: TGTGCCAGCAGATCGGGCGGGGCAGCGCTCTACGAGCAGTACTTC. This translates into CASRSGGAALYEQYF.

The chain recombines TRBV5-1 with TRBJ2-1; 10 bases map to TRBD1. With V trimmed by 4 bases and J by 6 bases, 10 bases remained unmatched. CDR3 length: 16 residues. Per germline, CDR1 SGHRS and CDR2 YFSETQ. The CDR3 bases are TGCGCCAGCAGCCCCCTCGGGGGACAGGGGAGCAATGAGCAGTTCTTC. Its translation: CASSPLGGQGSNEQFF.

The chain recombines TRBV28 with TRBJ2-7; 7 bases map to TRBD2. Looked up from germline, CDR1 is MDHEN and CDR2 is SYDVKM. Losses at the gene ends were 6 bases for V and 3 bases for J; bases not matched to a gene: 8. The CDR3 covers 14 residues. CDR3 coding DNA: TGTGCCAGCAGACTTAGCGGGTCCCGCTACGAGCAGTACTTC. Its translation: CASRLSGSRYEQYF.

This chain joins TRBV5-1 and TRBJ1-4, with 7 bases fitting TRBD1. CDR1 SGHRS and CDR2 YFSETQ come from the germline V gene. Trimming removed 4 bases from V and 6 bases from J; junction bases left unmatched: 6. CDR3 length: 14 residues. CDR3: CASSRTGDYEKLFF. The CDR3 DNA sequence: TGCGCCAGCAGCAGAACAGGGGATTATGAAAAACTGTTTTTT.

The chain is built from TRBV5-8 and TRBJ2-2, with D uncertain. Trimming cost V 4 bases and J 5 bases, with 18 bases left between them. The V gene's germline CDR1 is SGHTS and CDR2 YDEGEE. The CDR3 loop spans 16 amino acids. The CDR3 here is CASSPMYNSQTGELFF. The CDR3 bases are TGTGCCAGCAGCCCTATGTATAATTCCCAGACCGGGGAGCTGTTTTTT.